This T cell receptor beta chain was identified during a study of blood T cells in healthy people across ages (dated by TCRdb to between 2014 and 2017). For the study in its entirety: Template switching captured roughly one uniquely barcoded TCR beta cDNA molecule per two T cells in model experiments. Donors of different ages were randomly distributed across sequencing lanes to avoid experimental bias. To track age-related changes in TCR beta repertoire diversity, the study relied on deep sequencing normalized with unique cDNA molecular identifiers. The donors were divided into four age groups: young (average about 15 years), middle-aged (almost 40), aged (62) and long-lived (nearly 85). Two additional independent replicas of 1 million unique cDNA reads from the same blood draw were analyzed for two donors (one aged 18 to 29 and one aged 80 or older). Results the study describes overall, beyond this receptor: Since profiling was done on bulk unsorted PBMCs, naive and antigen-experienced compartments could not be conclusively compared. Total diversity estimates from one million sequenced T cells were considered lower bounds and underestimates. Observed TCR beta diversity per million T cells fell roughly linearly with age, and a significant reduction was already apparent by age around 44. Because donor CMV infection status was unknown, age-related changes in expanded clonotypes were potentially confounded. The percentage of naive T cells measured by flow cytometry correlated strongly with observed TCR beta diversity. Compared with the aged group, the long-lived group had more naive CD4+ T cells, fewer expanded clones and increased TCR diversity, a pattern suggesting age selection.

V is cut by 0 bases and J by 5 bases, and the space between the germline ends is 10 bases. Via the germline V gene, CDR1 is LGHNA and CDR2 YNFKEQ. The CDR3 covers 14 residues, taking in both the cysteine and the phenylalanine. Left in the record is the CDR3 DNA by itself, 42 bases read in frame from the first base. Library generation was performed with 5' RACE. Sequencing instrument: Illumina HiSeq 2500. A second PCR of about 7 to 12 cycles was performed with a sample-barcoded 5' primer and a J-beta primer mix. A template-switch 5' adaptor carrying 12 random nucleotides introduced a unique molecular identifier onto each TCR beta cDNA molecule. Each sample yielded at least 2.5 million CDR3-containing paired-end reads. All of the RNA was converted into first-strand cDNA using the Mint cDNA synthesis kit, with a TRBC-specific oligonucleotide serving as the primer. After uracil-DNA glycosylase treatment, a first 18-cycle PCR used universal primers M1SS and BC2_uni_R on all cDNA. For the original study's pipeline: Each sample was normalized by randomly selecting 1 million high-quality reads, each carrying a distinct molecular identifier. Instead of being binned into consensus sequences, reads that shared molecular identifiers were thrown out. MiTCR, run with a Q25 quality threshold and the strictest error-elimination algorithm, handled CDR3 identification, clonotype clustering and error correction. A nonparametric unseen species model with Euler transformation was used to estimate lower-bound total TCR beta diversity. TCRdb itself trimmed the public reads at Q25 with fastp, ran MiXCR and retained productive beta chains. CDR3 protein sequences are deduplicated, and each keeps its most common genes and DNA. The V and J calls were determined by TCRdb, not by the authors. For this sample the table gives about 640,000 distinct CDR3 sequences, of which roughly 58% were detected only once. The ten largest make up around 37% of the sample.

The approximately 39 donors, aged 6 to 90 years, were systemically healthy Caucasian individuals from Russia. Each donor gave 8 to 10 milliliters of peripheral blood, drawn into EDTA-treated Vacutainer tubes. Ficoll-Paque density-gradient centrifugation was used to isolate PBMCs, with at least 6.5 million per sample. Total RNA, at least 6 micrograms per sample, was extracted from PBMCs with Trizol reagent. For every donor, flow cytometry on a PBMC aliquot measured the percentage of naive CD45RAhigh/CD27high T cells. Of note for this clonotype: Its antigen remains unidentified. Within one base of it there is no much larger clone, and no base qualities were kept.

Sequencing input: blood. This receptor was obtained from a man aged 60 to 69 in good health. The V and J genes are TRBV4-2 and TRBJ2-5; too little of a D gene remains to name it. The DNA sequence follows: TGTGCCAGCAGCCAAGACGAGGAAATGGAGACCCAGTACTTC. Translated, this is CASSQDEEMETQYF.